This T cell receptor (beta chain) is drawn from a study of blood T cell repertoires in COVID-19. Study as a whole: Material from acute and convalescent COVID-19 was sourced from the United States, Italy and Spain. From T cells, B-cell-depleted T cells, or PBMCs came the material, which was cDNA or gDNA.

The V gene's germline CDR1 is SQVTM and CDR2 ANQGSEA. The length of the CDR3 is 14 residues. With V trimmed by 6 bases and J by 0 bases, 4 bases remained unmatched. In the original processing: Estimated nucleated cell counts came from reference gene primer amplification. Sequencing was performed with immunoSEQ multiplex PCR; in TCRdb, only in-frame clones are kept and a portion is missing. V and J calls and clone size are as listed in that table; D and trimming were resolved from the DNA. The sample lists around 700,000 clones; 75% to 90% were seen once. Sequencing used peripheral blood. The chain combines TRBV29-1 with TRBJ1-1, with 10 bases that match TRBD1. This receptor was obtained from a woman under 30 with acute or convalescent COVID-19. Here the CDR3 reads CSVRTGGVNTEAFF. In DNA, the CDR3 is TGCAGCGTGCGGACAGGGGGAGTGAACACTGAAGCTTTCTTT.